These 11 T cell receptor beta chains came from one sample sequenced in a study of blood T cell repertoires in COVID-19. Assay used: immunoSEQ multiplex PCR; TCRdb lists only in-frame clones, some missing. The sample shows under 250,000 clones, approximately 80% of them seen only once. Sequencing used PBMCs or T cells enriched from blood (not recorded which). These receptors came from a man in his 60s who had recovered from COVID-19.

CDR3: CASSQEGSGGPSFPAEGETQYF. For the CDR3, the DNA is TGTGCCAGCAGCCAAGAGGGTAGCGGGGGGCCCTCTTTTCCAGCCGAGGGAGAGACCCAGTACTTC. The rearrangement joins TRBV4-2 to TRBJ2-5; 10 bases match TRBD2. The CDR3 spans 22 residues. Germline lookup yields CDR1 LGHNA and CDR2 YNFKEQ. The V and J ends lost 0 bases and 4 bases, in that order; junction bases with no gene match: 23.

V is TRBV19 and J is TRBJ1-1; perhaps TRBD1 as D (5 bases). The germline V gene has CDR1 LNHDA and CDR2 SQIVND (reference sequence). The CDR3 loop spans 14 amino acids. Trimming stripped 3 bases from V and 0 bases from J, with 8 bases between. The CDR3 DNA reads TGTGCCAGTAGTATGGGGCGAATGAACACTGAAGCTTTCTTT. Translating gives CASSMGRMNTEAFF.

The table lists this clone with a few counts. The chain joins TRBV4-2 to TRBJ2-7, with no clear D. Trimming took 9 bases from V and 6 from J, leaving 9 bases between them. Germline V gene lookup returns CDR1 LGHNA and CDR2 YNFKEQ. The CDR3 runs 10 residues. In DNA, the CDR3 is TGTGCCAGACTCCCGGGCGAGCAGTACTTC. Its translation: CARLPGEQYF.

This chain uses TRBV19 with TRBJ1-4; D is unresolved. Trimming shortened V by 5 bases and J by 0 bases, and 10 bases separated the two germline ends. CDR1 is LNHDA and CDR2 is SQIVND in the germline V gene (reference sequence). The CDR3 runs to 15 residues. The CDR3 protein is CASSVNRATNEKLFF. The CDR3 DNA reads TGTGCCAGTAGTGTTAACAGAGCAACTAATGAAAAACTGTTTTTT.

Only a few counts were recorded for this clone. The CDR3 DNA reads TGTGCCAGCAGTGAACCGGACACTGAAGCTTTCTTT. It yields the protein CASSEPDTEAFF. The chain recombines TRBV6-1 with TRBJ1-1; unclear D gene. Trimming stripped 2 bases from V and 3 bases from J, with 4 bases between. The CDR3 runs 12 residues. Germline values: CDR1 MNHNS, CDR2 SASEGT.

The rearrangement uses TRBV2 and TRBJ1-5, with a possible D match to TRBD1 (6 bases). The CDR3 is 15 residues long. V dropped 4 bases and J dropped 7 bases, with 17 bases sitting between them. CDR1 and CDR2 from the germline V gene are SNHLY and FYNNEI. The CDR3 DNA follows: TGTGCCAGCAGTGTCCTGACAGGTGGAAGACAGCCCCAGCATTTT. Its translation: CASSVLTGGRQPQHF.

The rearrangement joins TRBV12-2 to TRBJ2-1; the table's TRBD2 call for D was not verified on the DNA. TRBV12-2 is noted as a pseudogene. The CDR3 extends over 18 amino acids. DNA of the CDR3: TGTGCAAGTCGCTTAGGACTAGCCTGTCCGTTTGCCTACAATGAGCAGTTCTTC. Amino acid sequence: CASRLGLACPFAYNEQFF.

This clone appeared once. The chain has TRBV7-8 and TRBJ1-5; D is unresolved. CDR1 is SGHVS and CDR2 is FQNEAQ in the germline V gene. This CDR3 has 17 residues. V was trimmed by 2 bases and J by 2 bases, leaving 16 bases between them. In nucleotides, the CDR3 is TGTGCCAGCAGCTTATTATCGGGTGTGATTGGCAATCAGCCCCAGCATTTT. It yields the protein CASSLLSGVIGNQPQHF.

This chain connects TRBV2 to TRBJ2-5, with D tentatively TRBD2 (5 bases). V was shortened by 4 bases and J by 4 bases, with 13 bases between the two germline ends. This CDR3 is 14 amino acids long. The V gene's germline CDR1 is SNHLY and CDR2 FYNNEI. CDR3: CASSARRILETQYF. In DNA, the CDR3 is TGTGCCAGCAGTGCAAGGAGGATCTTAGAGACCCAGTACTTC.

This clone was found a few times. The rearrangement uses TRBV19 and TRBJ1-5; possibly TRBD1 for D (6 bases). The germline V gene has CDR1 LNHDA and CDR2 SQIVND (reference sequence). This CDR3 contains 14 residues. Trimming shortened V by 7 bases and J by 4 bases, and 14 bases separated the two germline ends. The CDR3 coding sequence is TGTGCCAGTAAGGTGTGGACAGATAATCAGCCCCAGCATTTT. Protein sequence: CASKVWTDNQPQHF.

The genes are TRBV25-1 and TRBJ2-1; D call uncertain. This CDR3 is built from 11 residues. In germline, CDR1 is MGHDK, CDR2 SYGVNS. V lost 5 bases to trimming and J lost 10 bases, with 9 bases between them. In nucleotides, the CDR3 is TGTGCCAGCAGTCCCGGGTTAGAGCAGTTCTTC. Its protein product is CASSPGLEQFF.